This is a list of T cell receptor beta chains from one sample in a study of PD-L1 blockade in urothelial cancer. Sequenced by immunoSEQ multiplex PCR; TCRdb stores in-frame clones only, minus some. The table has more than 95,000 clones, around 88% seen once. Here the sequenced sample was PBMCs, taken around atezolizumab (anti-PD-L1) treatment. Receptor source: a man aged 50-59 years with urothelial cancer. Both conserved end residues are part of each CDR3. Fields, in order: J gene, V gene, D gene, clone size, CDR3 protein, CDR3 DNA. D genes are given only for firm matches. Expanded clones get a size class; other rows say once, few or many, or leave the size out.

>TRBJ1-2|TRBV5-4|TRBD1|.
CASSLDRGNYGYTF
TGTGCCAGCAGCCTGGACAGGGGAAACTATGGCTACACCTTC
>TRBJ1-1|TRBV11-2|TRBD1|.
CASSSAPGQGPTEAFF
TGTGCCAGCAGCTCAGCGCCGGGACAGGGCCCCACTGAAGCTTTCTTT
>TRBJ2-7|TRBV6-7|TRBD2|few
CASSSGTNYEQYF
TGTGCCAGCAGTTCCGGGACTAACTACGAGCAGTACTTC
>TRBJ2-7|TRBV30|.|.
CAWRGNSYEQYF
TGTGCCTGGCGGGGAAACTCCTACGAGCAGTACTTC
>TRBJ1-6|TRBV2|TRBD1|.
CASSRDSSYNSPLHF
TGTGCCAGCAGTCGGGACAGCTCCTATAATTCACCCCTCCACTTT
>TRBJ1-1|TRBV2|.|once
CASSRNYEAFF
TGTGCCAGCAGTAGGAACTATGAAGCTTTCTTT
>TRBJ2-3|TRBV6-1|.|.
CASSDRDSTDTQYF
TGTGCCAGCAGTGACCGGGACTCCACAGATACGCAGTATTTT
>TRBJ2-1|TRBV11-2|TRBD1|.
CASRGQGGEQFF
TGTGCCAGCAGGGGACAGGGTGGTGAGCAGTTCTTC
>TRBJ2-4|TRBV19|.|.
CASSITVGKNIQYF
TGTGCCAGTAGTATCACGGTCGGCAAAAACATTCAGTACTTC
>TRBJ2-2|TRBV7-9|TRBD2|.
CASSHGLAGNTGELFF
TGTGCCAGCAGCCATGGACTAGCGGGGAACACCGGGGAGCTGTTTTTT
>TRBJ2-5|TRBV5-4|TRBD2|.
CASSPRLAGRETQYF
TGTGCCAGCAGCCCGCGACTAGCGGGACGGGAGACCCAGTACTTC
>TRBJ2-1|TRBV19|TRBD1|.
CASSTRQGARLSIAGQFF
TGTGCCAGTAGTACCCGACAGGGGGCAAGGCTTTCTATAGCGGGACAGTTCTTC
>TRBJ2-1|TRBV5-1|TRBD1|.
CASSLDRGLNEQFF
TGCGCCAGCAGCTTGGACAGGGGGCTCAATGAGCAGTTCTTC
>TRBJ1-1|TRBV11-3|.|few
CASSSGQNTEAFF
TGTGCCAGCAGTTCAGGACAGAACACTGAAGCTTTCTTT
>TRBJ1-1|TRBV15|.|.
CATSRDAGAEAFF
TGTGCCACCAGCAGAGATGCGGGGGCGGAAGCTTTCTTT
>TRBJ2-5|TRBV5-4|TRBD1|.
CASSRDSQETQYF
TGTGCCAGCAGTCGGGACAGTCAAGAGACCCAGTACTTC
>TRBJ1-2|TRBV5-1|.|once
CASSLTALQGDYGYTF
TGCGCCAGCAGCCTAACCGCCCTACAGGGAGATTATGGCTACACCTTC
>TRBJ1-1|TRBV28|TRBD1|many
CASRGTGGKAFF
TGTGCCAGCAGGGGAACAGGGGGCAAAGCTTTCTTT
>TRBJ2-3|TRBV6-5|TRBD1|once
CASRQGISTDTQYF
TGTGCCAGTAGACAGGGTATTAGCACAGATACGCAGTATTTT
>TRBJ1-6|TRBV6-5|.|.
CASSYLQGNSPLHF
TGTGCCAGCAGTTATTTGCAGGGAAATTCACCCCTCCACTTT
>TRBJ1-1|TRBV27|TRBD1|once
CASSLKRQGEAFF
TGTGCCAGCAGTTTAAAACGACAGGGTGAAGCTTTCTTT
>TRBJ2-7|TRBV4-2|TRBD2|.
CASAALAGSSYEQYF
TGTGCCAGCGCCGCCCTAGCGGGAAGCTCCTACGAGCAGTACTTC
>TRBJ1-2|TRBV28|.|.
CASSLGGGEGYGYTF
TGTGCCAGCAGTTTAGGAGGGGGGGAGGGCTATGGCTACACCTTC
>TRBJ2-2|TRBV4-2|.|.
CASSPSDRNTGELFF
TGTGCCAGCAGCCCGTCGGACAGAAACACCGGGGAGCTGTTTTTT
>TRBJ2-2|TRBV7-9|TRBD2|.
CASSPRLAGGPNTGELFF
TGTGCCAGCAGCCCGAGACTAGCGGGAGGGCCAAACACCGGGGAGCTGTTTTTT
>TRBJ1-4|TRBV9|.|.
CASSPNPGGNEKLFF
TGTGCCAGCAGCCCAAACCCGGGGGGAAATGAAAAACTGTTTTTT
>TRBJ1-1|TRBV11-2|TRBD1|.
CASSRGQGRTAEAFF
TGTGCCAGCAGCCGCGGACAGGGACGAACCGCTGAAGCTTTCTTT
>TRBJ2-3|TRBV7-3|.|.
CASSLRPTRGGGTDTQYF
TGTGCCAGCAGCTTACGGCCGACGCGTGGAGGGGGCACAGATACGCAGTATTTT
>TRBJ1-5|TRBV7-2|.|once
CASSFGSGQPQHF
TGTGCCAGCAGCTTCGGGTCGGGTCAGCCCCAGCATTTT
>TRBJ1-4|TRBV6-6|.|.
CASSTRGNEKLFF
TGTGCCAGCAGCACCAGGGGCAACGAAAAACTGTTTTTT
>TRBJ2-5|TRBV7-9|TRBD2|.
CASSTTQGGETQYF
TGTGCCAGCAGCACAACCCAGGGAGGGGAGACCCAGTACTTC
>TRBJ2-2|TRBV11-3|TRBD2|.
CASSLVLAGGAGELFF
TGTGCCAGCAGCTTAGTACTAGCGGGAGGCGCCGGGGAGCTGTTTTTT
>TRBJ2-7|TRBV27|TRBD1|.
CASSRTGGEFYEQYF
TGTGCCAGCAGTCGGACAGGGGGCGAATTCTACGAGCAGTACTTC
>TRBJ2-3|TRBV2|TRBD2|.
CAGGRTSGTDTQYF
TGTGCCGGCGGGCGGACTAGCGGGACAGATACGCAGTATTTT
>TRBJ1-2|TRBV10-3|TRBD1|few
CAISDPDRVWYGYTF
TGTGCCATCAGTGACCCCGACAGGGTTTGGTATGGCTACACCTTC
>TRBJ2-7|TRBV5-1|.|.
CASSLGQGHEQYF
TGCGCCAGCAGCTTAGGGCAGGGCCACGAGCAGTACTTC
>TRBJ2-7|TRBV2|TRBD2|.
CASRATSARSSYEQYF
TGTGCCAGCAGGGCGACTAGCGCCAGGAGCTCCTACGAGCAGTACTTC
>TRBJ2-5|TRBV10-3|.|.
CAISEQPYQETQYF
TGTGCCATCAGTGAACAGCCGTACCAAGAGACCCAGTACTTC
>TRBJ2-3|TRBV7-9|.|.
CASSLTARIYF
TGTGCCAGCAGCTTAACGGCTAGGATTTATTTT
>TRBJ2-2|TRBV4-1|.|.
CASSQDLPTGLNTGELFF
TGCGCCAGCAGCCAAGATCTGCCTACAGGGTTGAACACCGGGGAGCTGTTTTTT
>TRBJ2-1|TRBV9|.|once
CASSVYGDEQFF
TGTGCCAGCAGCGTCTACGGGGATGAGCAGTTCTTC
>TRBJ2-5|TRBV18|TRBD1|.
CASSPGQGRGETQYF
TGTGCCAGCTCACCCGGACAGGGACGGGGAGAGACCCAGTACTTC
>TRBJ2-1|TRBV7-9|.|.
CASSGQAPLSYNEQFF
TGTGCCAGCAGCGGACAAGCACCCCTTTCCTACAATGAGCAGTTCTTC
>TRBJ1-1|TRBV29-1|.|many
CSVVWTPNTEAFF
TGCAGCGTTGTTTGGACACCGAACACTGAAGCTTTCTTT
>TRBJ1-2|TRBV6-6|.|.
CASSSMQGVYGYTF
TGTGCCAGCAGTTCCATGCAGGGCGTCTATGGCTACACCTTC
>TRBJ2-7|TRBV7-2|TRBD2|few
CASSLTSVSSYEQYF
TGTGCCAGCAGCTTAACTAGCGTAAGCTCCTACGAGCAGTACTTC
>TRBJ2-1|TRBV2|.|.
CATSGSRSYNEQFF
TGTGCCACCTCGGGTAGCAGATCCTACAATGAGCAGTTCTTC
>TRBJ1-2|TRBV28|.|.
CASRSTGLYGYTF
TGTGCCAGCAGATCGACGGGTCTCTATGGCTACACCTTC
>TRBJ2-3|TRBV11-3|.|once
CASSPTGITDTQYF
TGTGCCAGCAGCCCTACAGGGATCACAGATACGCAGTATTTT
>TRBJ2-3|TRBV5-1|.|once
CASSLNLEGDTQYF
TGCGCCAGCAGTCTAAACCTAGAGGGAGATACGCAGTATTTT
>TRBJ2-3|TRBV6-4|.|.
CASSAGEDDTDTQYF
TGTGCCAGCAGTGCGGGAGAGGACGACACAGATACGCAGTATTTT
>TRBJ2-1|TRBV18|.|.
CASSPPRSPLNEQFF
TGTGCCAGCTCACCACCTCGTAGCCCACTGAATGAGCAGTTCTTC
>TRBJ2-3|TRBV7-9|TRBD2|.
CASSINSGTTTDTQYF
TGTGCCAGCAGCATAAATAGCGGGACCACCACAGATACGCAGTATTTT
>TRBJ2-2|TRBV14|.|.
CASSLPGLRNTGELFF
TGTGCCAGCAGCCTCCCGGGACTGAGGAACACCGGGGAGCTGTTTTTT
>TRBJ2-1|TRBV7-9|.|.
CASGRVSGEQFF
TGTGCCAGCGGAAGGGTAAGCGGTGAGCAGTTCTTC
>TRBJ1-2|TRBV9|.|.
CASSVEGRLSGGGYTF
TGTGCCAGCAGCGTAGAAGGGCGGCTGAGCGGGGGCGGCTACACCTTC
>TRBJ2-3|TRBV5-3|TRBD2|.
CARSLTSGSPDTQYF
TGTGCCAGAAGCTTGACTAGCGGGAGCCCAGATACGCAGTATTTT
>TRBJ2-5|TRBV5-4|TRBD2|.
CASSPSPSGGETQYF
TGTGCCAGCAGCCCCTCCCCCAGCGGGGGCGAGACCCAGTACTTC
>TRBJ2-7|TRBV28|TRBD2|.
CASRGTSGKPFSYEQYF
TGTGCCAGCAGGGGGACTAGCGGGAAACCGTTCTCCTACGAGCAGTACTTC
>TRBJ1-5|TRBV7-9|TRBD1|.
CASSIGQVEDQPQHF
TGTGCCAGCAGCATTGGACAGGTCGAGGATCAGCCCCAGCATTTT